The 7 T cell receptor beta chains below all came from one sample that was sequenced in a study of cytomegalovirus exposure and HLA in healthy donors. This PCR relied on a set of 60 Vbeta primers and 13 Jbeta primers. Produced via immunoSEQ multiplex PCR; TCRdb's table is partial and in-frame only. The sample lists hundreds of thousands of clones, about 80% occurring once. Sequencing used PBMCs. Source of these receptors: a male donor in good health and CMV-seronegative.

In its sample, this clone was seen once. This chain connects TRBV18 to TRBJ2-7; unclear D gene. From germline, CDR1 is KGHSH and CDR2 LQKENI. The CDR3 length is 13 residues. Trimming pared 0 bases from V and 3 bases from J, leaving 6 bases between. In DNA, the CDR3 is TGTGCCAGCTCACCACCGGGCAGCTACGAGCAGTACTTC. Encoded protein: CASSPPGSYEQYF.

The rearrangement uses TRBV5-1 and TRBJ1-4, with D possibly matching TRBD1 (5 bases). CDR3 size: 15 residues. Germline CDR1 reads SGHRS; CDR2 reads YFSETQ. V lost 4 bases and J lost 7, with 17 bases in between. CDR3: CASSVERGGVEKLFF. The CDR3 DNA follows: TGCGCCAGCAGCGTGGAGAGGGGCGGGGTTGAAAAACTGTTTTTT.

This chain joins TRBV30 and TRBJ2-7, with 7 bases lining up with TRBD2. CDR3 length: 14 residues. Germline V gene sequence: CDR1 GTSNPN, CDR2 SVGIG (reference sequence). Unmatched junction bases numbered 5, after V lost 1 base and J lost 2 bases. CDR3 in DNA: TGTGCCTGGAGTGGGGGGGGGAGAACCTACGAGCAGTACTTC. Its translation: CAWSGGGRTYEQYF. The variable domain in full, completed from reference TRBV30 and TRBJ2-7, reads SQTIHQWPATLVQPVGSPLSLECTVEGTSNPNLYWYRQAAGRGLQLLFYSVGIGQISSEVPQNLSASRPQDRQFILSSKKLLLSDSGFYLCAWSGGGRTYEQYFGPGTRLTVT.

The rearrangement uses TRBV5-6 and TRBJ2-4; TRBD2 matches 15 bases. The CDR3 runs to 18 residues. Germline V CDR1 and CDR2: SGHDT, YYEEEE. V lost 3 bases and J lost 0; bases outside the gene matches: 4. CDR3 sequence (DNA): TGTGCCAGCAGCTCGGGACTAGCGGGGGGTTTAGCCAAAAACATTCAGTACTTC. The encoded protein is CASSSGLAGGLAKNIQYF.

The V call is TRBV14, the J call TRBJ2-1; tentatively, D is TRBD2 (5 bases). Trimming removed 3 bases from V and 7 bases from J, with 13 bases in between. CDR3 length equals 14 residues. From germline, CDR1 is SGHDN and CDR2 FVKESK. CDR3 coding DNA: TGTGCCAGCAGCCAGGTACTAGGAGGAAATGAGCAGTTCTTC. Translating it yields CASSQVLGGNEQFF.

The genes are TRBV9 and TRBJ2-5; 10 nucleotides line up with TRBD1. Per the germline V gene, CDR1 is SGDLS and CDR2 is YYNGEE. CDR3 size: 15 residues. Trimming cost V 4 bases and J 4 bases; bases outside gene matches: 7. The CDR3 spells CASSPGDRGVETQYF. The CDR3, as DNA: TGTGCCAGCAGCCCGGGGGACAGGGGCGTAGAGACCCAGTACTTC.

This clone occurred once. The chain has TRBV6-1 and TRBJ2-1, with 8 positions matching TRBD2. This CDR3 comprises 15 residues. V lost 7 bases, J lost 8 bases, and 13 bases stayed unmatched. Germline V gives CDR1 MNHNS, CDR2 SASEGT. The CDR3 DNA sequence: TGTGCCAGCATTAACACCGGGACTAGTATCTATGAGCAGTTCTTC. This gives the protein CASINTGTSIYEQFF.